The clone carrying this TCR beta chain was found once. The naive CD8 fraction comprised CD45RO-negative cells positively selected for CCR7 and excluded terminally differentiated effector memory CD45RA+ cells. This sample was included in a study of shared clonotypes between healthy human individuals. Germline loops: CDR1 MGHDK, CDR2 SYGVNS. CDR3 length: 17 amino acids. Trimming stripped 7 bases from V and 0 bases from J, with 18 bases between. Generated by immunoSEQ multiplex PCR, the TCRdb table keeps only in-frame clones and is missing some. The top ten clones hold approximately 0.11% of a sample with approximately 600,000 clones, roughly 95% of them seen once.

Specimen: naive CD8+ T cells sorted from blood. The J gene is TRBJ1-4, the V gene TRBV25-1, with D uncertain. The source of this sequence is a woman in her twenties or thirties in good health. The CDR3 loop is CASTPRSETPTNEKLFF. CDR3 in DNA: TGTGCCAGCACCCCAAGGTCGGAAACCCCAACTAATGAAAAACTGTTTTTT.